The clone carrying this T cell receptor beta chain came up many times. The antigen is not known. The sample originates from a study of CD8 T cells in ankylosing spondylitis. The TCR beta libraries were generated through quantitative 5'-RACE incorporating molecular barcodes. TCRdb processed the 5' RACE reads anew with MiXCR; each CDR3 protein has one entry. The top ten clones hold about 3.6% of a sample with 100,000 to 150,000 distinct CDR3 sequences, around 9.3% of them seen once. The CDR3 has 15 amino acids. V lost 0 bases to trimming and J lost 0 bases, with 8 bases between them. CDR1 and CDR2 from the germline V gene are LGHNA and YNFKEQ. Notes on the study in general: Disease-linked clones had a CD8+ phenotype and relatively low frequency in peripheral blood.

The receptor's source is a male donor with ankylosing spondylitis or in good health (not recorded which). The chain joins TRBV4-2 to TRBJ1-2; maybe TRBD1 (6 bases). What was sequenced was blood, either unsorted or a sorted T cell fraction (not recorded which). The CDR3: CASSQDRGPNYGYTF. In DNA, the CDR3 is TGTGCCAGCAGCCAAGACAGGGGACCTAACTATGGCTACACCTTC.